This T cell receptor beta chain was observed in a study of patients and donors after allogeneic stem cell transplantation. V dropped 2 bases and J dropped 2; count of bases not matched to a gene: 19. This CDR3 has 21 amino acids. CDR1 and CDR2 (germline): KGHDR, SFDVKD. Each CDR3 protein is one row after TCRdb ran MiXCR on the RT-PCR reads. The sample has about 110,000 distinct CDR3 sequences, around 38% seen once. In this sample, this clonotype turned up a few times. The sample comprised blood, either unsorted or a sorted T cell fraction (not recorded which). This chain links TRBV24-1 with TRBJ2-1, with 8 bases identical to TRBD2. The clonotype originates from a human donor who was either an allogeneic HSCT recipient or a stem cell or donor lymphocyte infusion donor (not recorded which). It is not recorded whose cells these are; they may come from a transplant donor. CDR3 sequence: CATSDSAWTDSQAGAYNEQFF. CDR3 coding DNA: TGTGCCACCAGTGATTCGGCATGGACTGACAGCCAAGCGGGAGCCTACAATGAGCAGTTCTTC.